What follows are 23 T cell receptor beta chains derived from one specimen sequenced in a study of control samples from healthy donors and cancer patients. Generated by immunoSEQ multiplex PCR, the TCRdb table keeps only in-frame clones and is missing some. Of more than 120,000 clones listed, 75% to 95% are singletons. The sequencing input was blood. These receptors originate from a man aged 25 to 45 in good health.

V usage is TRBV5-1 and J usage is TRBJ1-6, with D unresolved. V gave up 1 base and J gave up 0 bases, with 8 bases separating them. The V gene's germline CDR1 is SGHRS and CDR2 YFSETQ. There are 16 residues in the CDR3. The CDR3 loop is CASSLIGSSYNSPLHF. CDR3 DNA: TGCGCCAGCAGCTTGATAGGGAGCTCCTATAATTCACCCCTCCACTTT.

CDR3 protein: CASHKRGLAGEATDTQYF. The CDR3 DNA is TGTGCCAGCCATAAACGGGGACTAGCGGGGGAGGCCACAGATACGCAGTATTTT. The rearrangement uses TRBV6-4 and TRBJ2-3; 14 bases align to TRBD2. Germline V CDR1 and CDR2: MRHNA, SNTAGT. J lost 2 bases, V lost 8 bases, and 12 bases had no gene match. The CDR3 covers 18 residues.

The CDR3 spells CASSQERGHSTGDYGYTF. CDR3 DNA sequence: TGTGCCAGCAGCCAAGAAAGGGGACACTCGACCGGGGACTATGGCTACACCTTC. The rearrangement uses TRBV4-2 and TRBJ1-2; TRBD1 might be the D (6 bases). With 0 bases removed from V and 3 bases from J, the gap between germline ends came to 20 bases. The CDR3 has 18 amino acids. Germline V gives CDR1 LGHNA, CDR2 YNFKEQ.

In this sample, this clone turned up once. The chain uses TRBV21-1 and TRBJ1-6. TRBV21-1 is termed a pseudogene. The CDR3 has 14 amino acids. CDR3 DNA: TGTGCCAGCAGCAAAGTTCGGTCGAATTCACCCCTCCACTTT. Its translation is CASSKVRSNSPLHF.

This clone was detected only a few times. The V call is TRBV12-5, the J call TRBJ2-7; TRBD1 agrees at 7 bases. The CDR3 runs to 15 residues. Germline V gene lookup returns CDR1 LGHNT and CDR2 FRNRAP. The V gene end was trimmed by 2 bases and the J gene end by 2 bases; junction bases not matched to a gene: 6. The CDR3 DNA reads TGTGCTAGTGGTTTGTCGACAGGGAGACCCTACGAGCAGTACTTC. Residues: CASGLSTGRPYEQYF.

By share, this clone counts as medium-sized. The chain recombines TRBV14 with TRBJ2-1, with D unclear. V was trimmed by 4 bases and J by 8 bases, leaving 12 bases between them. The CDR3 runs to 13 residues. Per the germline V gene, CDR1 is SGHDN and CDR2 is FVKESK. The CDR3 DNA reads TGTGCCAGCAGCCCCTTTAAGGGCTATGAGCAGTTCTTC. The encoded protein is CASSPFKGYEQFF. Looking up the rest from reference TRBV14 and TRBJ2-1 gives the full variable domain: EAGVTQFPSHSVIEKGQTVTLRCDPISGHDNLYWYRRVMGKEIKFLLHFVKESKQDESGMPNNRFLAERTGGTYSTLKVQPAELEDSGVYFCASSPFKGYEQFFGPGTRLTVL.

The V and J genes are TRBV5-1 and TRBJ1-4; no clear D. The CDR3 covers 13 residues. Between the trimmed V and J ends, which lost 7 bases and 3 bases, there was a span of 10 bases. Germline assignment: CDR1 SGHRS and CDR2 YFSETQ. CDR3 bases: TGCGCCAGCCGGACTGACTCTAATGAAAAACTGTTTTTT. It encodes CASRTDSNEKLFF. The complete variable domain, with remaining parts taken from reference TRBV5-1 and TRBJ1-4, reads KAGVTQTPRYLIKTRGQQVTLSCSPISGHRSVSWYQQTPGQGLQFLFEYFSETQRNKGNFPGRFSGRQFSNSRSEMNVSTLELGDSALYLCASRTDSNEKLFFGSGTQLSVL.

J is TRBJ2-7 and V is TRBV19; D ambiguous. V gave up 7 bases and J gave up 1 base, with 8 bases separating them. Germline CDR1 and CDR2: LNHDA and SQIVND (reference sequence). The CDR3 sequence is 12 residues long. The CDR3 nucleotides are TGTGCCAGTATTGGCTCATCCTACGAGCAGTACTTC. It yields the protein CASIGSSYEQYF.

The chain uses TRBV27 and TRBJ1-2, with 7 bases aligning to TRBD1. Germline CDR1 and CDR2: MNHEY and SMNVEV (reference sequence). CDR3 length: 13 amino acids. Trimming removed 11 bases from V and 3 bases from J; junction bases left unmatched: 9. This CDR3 reads CASARGAYYGYTF. The CDR3 bases are TGTGCCTCAGCCAGGGGGGCTTACTATGGCTACACCTTC.

The chain recombines TRBV7-2 with TRBJ2-7, with 11 positions matching TRBD1. This CDR3 is 15 amino acids long. The germline V gene encodes CDR1 SGHTA and CDR2 FQGNSA. Germline trimming cut 5 bases from V and 0 bases from J; bases unmatched to any gene: 3. DNA of the CDR3: TGTGCCAGCAGCGCTGGGACAGGGGGCTCCTACGAGCAGTACTTC. Protein sequence: CASSAGTGGSYEQYF. The entire variable domain, with the rest obtained from reference TRBV7-2 and TRBJ2-7, is as follows: GAGVSQSPSNKVTEKGKDVELRCDPISGHTALYWYRQSLGQGLEFLIYFQGNSAPDKSGLPSDRFSAERTGGSVSTLTIQRTQQEDSAVYLCASSAGTGGSYEQYFGPGTRLTVT.

The count of this clone is one. CDR3 loop: CASSQVDSSEQYF. Here the CDR3 DNA reads TGTGCCAGCAGCCAAGTGGACTCTTCCGAGCAGTACTTC. The chain couples TRBV4-2 to TRBJ2-7; D may be TRBD2 (5 bases). From germline, CDR1 is LGHNA and CDR2 YNFKEQ. V lost 1 base to trimming and J lost 6 bases, with 10 bases between them. CDR3 length equals 13 residues.

This rearrangement joins TRBV9 to TRBJ1-6; 7 bases agree with TRBD1. With V trimmed by 0 bases and J by 4 bases, 4 bases remained unmatched. The CDR3 spans 16 residues. Germline CDR1 and CDR2: SGDLS and YYNGEE. CDR3 in amino acids: CASSVGGDRYNSPLHF. CDR3 nucleotides: TGTGCCAGCAGCGTAGGAGGGGACAGATATAATTCACCCCTCCACTTT.

V is TRBV7-3 and J is TRBJ1-2; D remains unclear. V shed 1 base and J shed 6 bases, with 12 bases lying between them. The germline gives CDR1 SGHTA, CDR2 FQGTGA. CDR3 length equals 14 residues. CDR3 coding DNA: TGTGCCAGCAGCTTAAGGCCCCAGGCGGATGGCTACACCTTC. This translates into CASSLRPQADGYTF.

This clone appeared once. The chain is built from TRBV28 and TRBJ1-5; TRBD1 is a possible D gene (5 bases). Germline CDR1 is MDHEN and CDR2 is SYDVKM. The CDR3 totals 13 residues. Between the trimmed V and J ends, which lost 1 base and 7 bases, there was a span of 8 bases. CDR3 residues: CASSLFRGQPQHF. CDR3 bases: TGTGCCAGCAGTTTATTTCGGGGGCAGCCCCAGCATTTT. The whole variable domain, remainder taken from reference TRBV28 and TRBJ1-5, is DVKVTQSSRYLVKRTGEKVFLECVQDMDHENMFWYRQDPGLGLRLIYFSYDVKMKEKGDIPEGYSVSREKKERFSLILESASTNQTSMYLCASSLFRGQPQHFGDGTRLSIL.

The chain couples TRBV6-5 to TRBJ1-6, with TRBD1 identical over 7 bases. The CDR3 consists of 15 residues. Germline CDR1 is MNHEY and CDR2 is SVGAGI. V was clipped by 5 bases and J by 1 base; unmatched bases: 2. The CDR3 loop reads CASSQGESYNSPLHF. DNA for the CDR3: TGTGCCAGCAGTCAGGGGGAGTCCTATAATTCACCCCTCCACTTT.

The chain links TRBV30 to TRBJ1-1, with D unresolved. Germline V CDR1 and CDR2: GTSNPN, SVGIG (reference sequence). This CDR3 spans 13 amino acids. The V and J ends lost 3 bases and 6 bases respectively, with 14 bases between them. The CDR3 spells CAWSYLGFAEAFF. CDR3 bases: TGTGCCTGGAGCTACCTCGGCTTCGCTGAAGCTTTCTTT.

V usage is TRBV6-1 and J usage is TRBJ2-7; D remains ambiguous. V dropped 0 bases and J dropped 5 bases, with 11 bases sitting between them. The CDR3 has 14 residues. Germline CDR1 and CDR2: MNHNS and SASEGT. CDR3 sequence (DNA): TGTGCCAGCAGTGAAGCGTGGGGTGGGGACGAGCAGTACTTC. Translating it yields CASSEAWGGDEQYF.

The chain employs TRBV25-1 and TRBJ1-1, with D possibly matching TRBD1 (5 bases). The V end lost 4 bases, the J end lost 3 bases, and 15 bases lay between the germline ends. This CDR3 comprises 15 residues. Per the germline V gene, CDR1 is MGHDK and CDR2 is SYGVNS. The CDR3 spells CASSGTNRFYTEAFF. The DNA for the CDR3 is TGTGCCAGCAGTGGAACGAACAGGTTCTACACTGAAGCTTTCTTT. Filled out from reference TRBV25-1 and TRBJ1-1, the complete variable domain reads EADIYQTPRYLVIGTGKKITLECSQTMGHDKMYWYQQDPGMELHLIHYSYGVNSTEKGDLSSESTVSRIRTEHFPLTLESARPSHTSQYLCASSGTNRFYTEAFFGQGTRLTVV.

This clone was found many times. V and J are TRBV10-1 and TRBJ1-3; no clear D. With 4 bases removed from V and 0 bases from J, the gap between germline ends came to 10 bases. The CDR3 has 15 amino acids. Germline-derived CDR1 and CDR2 are WNHNN and SYGVQD (reference sequence). As DNA, the CDR3 is TGCGCCAGCAGTGCAGGACGGCTCTCTGGAAACACCATATATTTT. Protein: CASSAGRLSGNTIYF.

This clone was seen a single time. The chain carries TRBV2 and TRBJ1-2, with 10 bases lining up with TRBD1. The CDR3 has 15 amino acids. Trimming removed 6 bases from V and 2 bases from J; junction bases left unmatched: 6. Germline V gene sequence: CDR1 SNHLY, CDR2 FYNNEI. CDR3 protein: CASSGTGDPNYGYTF. CDR3 in DNA: TGTGCCAGCAGCGGGACAGGGGACCCAAACTATGGCTACACCTTC.

The chain carries TRBV5-1 and TRBJ1-4; D is undetermined. With 0 bases removed from V and 8 bases from J, the gap between germline ends came to 17 bases. CDR3 length: 16 amino acids. In germline, CDR1 is SGHRS, CDR2 YFSETQ. CDR3 sequence reads: CASSLEGLATGEKLFF. DNA for the CDR3: TGCGCCAGCAGCTTGGAGGGATTGGCGACGGGCGAAAAACTGTTTTTT.

This rearrangement joins TRBV19 to TRBJ2-7, with D possibly called TRBD1 or TRBD2 (5 bases each). Germline values: CDR1 LNHDA, CDR2 SQIVND (reference sequence). The CDR3 covers 14 residues. V was clipped by 7 bases and J by 9 bases, with 22 bases between them. CDR3 sequence: CASTFGTDPSVQYF. For the CDR3, the DNA is TGTGCCAGTACTTTCGGGACGGATCCTTCTGTGCAGTACTTC.

The V gene is TRBV5-4, the J gene TRBJ2-3, with 7 bases matching TRBD2. V trimming: 0 bases; J trimming: 8 bases; junction bases outside the gene matches: 6. The CDR3 sequence is 14 residues long. Germline V CDR1 and CDR2: SGHNT, YYREEE (reference sequence). CDR3 DNA: TGTGCCAGCAGCTTGGGCAGAGCGGGGAGTACGCAGTATTTT. Its protein is CASSLGRAGSTQYF.